One sample yielded the 27 T cell receptor beta chains listed below, sequenced in a study of molecular identifiers for immune sequencing clone quantification. TCRdb ran MiXCR on the PCR reads and lists one entry per CDR3 protein. This sample carries about half a million distinct CDR3 sequences, about a fifth of them seen once, and the ten largest clones take 0.7% to 1%. The sequenced material came from naive CD8+ T cells from blood, with Jurkat cell RNA spiked in. Stated subset: FACS-sorted CD8+CD4-CCR7+CD45RA+ naive T cells. These receptors were taken from a human donor in good health. Some libraries in this study had Jurkat cell RNA spiked in.

For this clonotype: Just one base apart from a much larger clone, this may be a read error. CDR3 coding DNA: TGTGCCAGCAGCTCTGCCGGACGGACGAGCACTGAAGCTTTCTTT. This codes for CASSSAGRTSTEAFF. This rearrangement joins TRBV7-8 to TRBJ1-1; D unclear. V was clipped by 4 bases and J by 4 bases, with 16 bases between them. The CDR3 covers 15 residues. Per the germline V gene, CDR1 is SGHVS and CDR2 is FQNEAQ.

In its sample, this clonotype was seen many times. The CDR3, as DNA: TGCGCCAGCAGCCAAGATCTAGCGGGGGCCTTCACAGATACGCAGTATTTT. Translating gives CASSQDLAGAFTDTQYF. This rearrangement joins TRBV4-3 to TRBJ2-3; 10 bases fit TRBD2. Germline trimming cut 0 bases from V and 2 bases from J; bases unmatched to any gene: 5. The CDR3 loop spans 17 amino acids. Germline assignment: CDR1 LGHNA and CDR2 YSLEER.

The V and J genes are TRBV6-5 and TRBJ2-1, with 11 nucleotides matching TRBD2. Trimming removed 2 bases from V and 2 bases from J; junction bases left unmatched: 2. This CDR3 is built from 16 residues. Germline V lookup: CDR1 MNHEY, CDR2 SVGAGI. The CDR3 DNA reads TGTGCCAGCAGTTACGCTAGCGGGGGGACCTACAATGAGCAGTTCTTC. Residues: CASSYASGGTYNEQFF.

This clonotype has at least ten counts. The chain joins TRBV13 to TRBJ2-7, with 9 bases aligning to TRBD1. CDR1 is PRHDT, CDR2 FYEKMQ, per germline (reference sequence). The V segment lost 4 bases and the J segment 4 bases; nucleotides outside the gene matches: 14. CDR3 length equals 17 residues. This chain's CDR3 is CASSSDPSTGGGYEQYF. The DNA for the CDR3 is TGTGCCAGCAGCTCCGATCCATCGACAGGGGGTGGTTACGAGCAGTACTTC.

This clonotype was picked up many times. V and J are TRBV28 and TRBJ1-2; TRBD1 might be the D (6 bases). Trimming took off 5 bases at V and 8 bases at J, with 18 bases between the two ends. From germline, CDR1 is MDHEN and CDR2 SYDVKM. The CDR3 spans 14 residues. The CDR3 nucleotides read TGTGCCAGCAGTATTCAGGGGCTAGCAGAAGGCTACACCTTC. Translated, it gives CASSIQGLAEGYTF.

This chain uses TRBV4-3 with TRBJ2-5; 12 bases map to TRBD2. The CDR3 spans 16 residues. The V gene end was trimmed by 4 bases and the J gene end by 1 base; junction bases not matched to a gene: 4. CDR1 is LGHNA, CDR2 YSLEER, per germline. CDR3 in DNA: TGCGCCAGCAGCCCTAGACTAGCGGGGGCCCAAGAGACCCAGTACTTC. This translates into CASSPRLAGAQETQYF.

The chain joins TRBV28 to TRBJ1-5; D perhaps matches TRBD1 (6 bases). CDR1 and CDR2 (germline): MDHEN, SYDVKM. V lost 1 base and J lost 4, with 14 bases in between. There are 16 residues in the CDR3. The CDR3 here is CASSLSLTGANQPQHF. The CDR3 region has the DNA TGTGCCAGCAGTTTATCCTTGACAGGAGCTAATCAGCCCCAGCATTTT.

V usage is TRBV5-6 and J usage is TRBJ1-4; unclear D gene. The V end was cut by 0 bases, the J end by 0 bases, with 6 bases between. CDR1 SGHDT and CDR2 YYEEEE come from the germline V gene. This CDR3 is 15 amino acids long. The chain's CDR3 is CASSLAGTTNEKLFF. CDR3 sequence (DNA): TGTGCCAGCAGCTTGGCGGGAACAACTAATGAAAAACTGTTTTTT.

This clonotype was seen repeatedly, ten times or more. The genes are TRBV29-1 and TRBJ1-1; D unresolved. Trimming took 5 bases from V and 0 from J, leaving 7 bases between them. This CDR3 is built from 12 residues. From germline, CDR1 is SQVTM and CDR2 ANQGSEA. CDR3 sequence (DNA): TGCAGCGTTCAGGTGATGAACACTGAAGCTTTCTTT. Protein sequence: CSVQVMNTEAFF.

This clonotype was observed at least ten times. The rearrangement joins TRBV12-3 or TRBV12-4 to TRBJ2-5; unclear D gene. Trimming shortened V by 2 bases and J by 0 bases, and 16 bases separated the two germline ends. The CDR3 is made up of 17 amino acids. Here the CDR3 reads CASSLRLVSINQETQYF. In DNA form, the CDR3 reads TGTGCCAGCAGTTTACGTCTGGTGTCAATCAACCAAGAGACCCAGTACTTC.

The table lists this clonotype with many counts. V and J are TRBV12-3 or TRBV12-4 and TRBJ1-5; 7 nucleotides agree with TRBD1. The CDR3 runs 13 residues. With 7 bases clipped from V and 2 bases from J, the junction kept 2 bases outside the gene matches. The CDR3 DNA sequence: TGTGCCAGCAACCAGGGGGGCAATCAGCCCCAGCATTTT. Translated, it gives CASNQGGNQPQHF.

Only a few counts were recorded for this clonotype. The chain employs TRBV7-9 and TRBJ2-5, with D possibly being TRBD1 (7 bases). The germline CDR1 and CDR2 sequences are SEHNR and FQNEAQ (reference sequence). V was pared by 4 bases and J by 4 bases, with 10 bases between. This CDR3 has 13 amino acids. The CDR3 coding sequence is TGTGCCAGCAGCTGGCAGGGGGGAGAGACCCAGTACTTC. Its protein is CASSWQGGETQYF.

The rearrangement joins TRBV3-1 to TRBJ2-5; TRBD2 matches at 7 bases. The germline CDR1 and CDR2 sequences are LGHDT and YNNKEL (reference sequence). The CDR3 has 16 amino acids. V shed 3 bases and J 2 bases; nucleotides not matched to a gene: 9. The CDR3 region has the DNA TGTGCCAGCAGCCAGTTGGAGGCGGGGGTACAAGAGACCCAGTACTTC. Amino acid sequence: CASSQLEAGVQETQYF.

Turning to this clonotype: A clone one base away is much larger, so this may be a read error. The genes are TRBV30 and TRBJ1-1; tentative D call: TRBD1 (5 bases). The germline V gene encodes CDR1 GTSNPN and CDR2 SVGIG (reference sequence). The CDR3 length is 17 residues. CDR3 DNA sequence: TGTGCCTGGGACGCGTTCTTCAGGGCCCACCCGAACACTGGAGCTTTCTTT. This codes for CAWDAFFRAHPNTGAFF. Drawing the rest from reference TRBV30 and TRBJ1-1, the complete variable domain is SQTIHQWPATLVQPVGSPLSLECTVEGTSNPNLYWYRQAAGRGLQLLFYSVGIGQISSEVPQNLSASRPQDRQFILSSKKLLLSDSGFYLCAWDAFFRAHPNTGAFFGQGTRLTVV.

Of note for this clonotype: This may stem from a read error, because a much larger clone lies one nucleotide away. V and J are TRBV19 and TRBJ2-1, with a tentative D call TRBD1 (5 bases). Germline V gene sequence: CDR1 LNHDA, CDR2 SQIVND (reference sequence). The ends were cut back, 3 bases at V and 8 bases at J, with 17 bases in the middle. This CDR3 comprises 15 residues. CDR3 DNA: TGTGCCAGTAGTATCATCCAGGGCCCTTACGATGAGCAGTTCTTC. As protein: CASSIIQGPYDEQFF.

This clonotype was seen at least ten times. This chain joins TRBV24-1 and TRBJ2-1; a weak D match, TRBD2 (6 bases). This CDR3 is built from 13 residues. V was cut by 2 bases and J by 7 bases, with 8 bases left in between. Germline values: CDR1 KGHDR, CDR2 SFDVKD. The CDR3 spells CATSDSTSNEQFF. DNA for the CDR3: TGTGCCACCAGTGATTCGACTAGTAATGAGCAGTTCTTC.

The chain carries TRBV19 and TRBJ2-1; TRBD2 aligns across 10 bases. The CDR3 covers 15 residues. Per the germline V gene, CDR1 is LNHDA and CDR2 is SQIVND (reference sequence). Unmatched junction bases numbered 2, after V lost 3 bases and J lost 3 bases. CDR3 loop: CASSISGGLYNEQFF. CDR3 coding DNA: TGTGCCAGTAGTATTAGCGGGGGGCTCTACAATGAGCAGTTCTTC.

In this sample, this clonotype turned up a few times. The chain employs TRBV9 and TRBJ2-7, with TRBD1 identical over 11 bases. The V segment lost 3 bases and the J segment 3 bases; nucleotides outside the gene matches: 8. Germline V gene sequence: CDR1 SGDLS, CDR2 YYNGEE. This CDR3 is 16 amino acids long. The CDR3 bases are TGTGCCAGCAGCGCGACCGGGACAGGGGGAATCTACGAGCAGTACTTC. Amino acid sequence: CASSATGTGGIYEQYF.

There are many counts of this clonotype. The chain joins TRBV7-9 to TRBJ1-6; D unresolved. With 5 bases removed from V and 7 bases from J, the gap between germline ends came to 15 bases. The CDR3 totals 15 residues. Germline V gene lookup returns CDR1 SEHNR and CDR2 FQNEAQ (reference sequence). The CDR3 DNA reads as TGTGCCAGCAGCCCAGCGGTAACAGCGAATTCACCCCTCCACTTT. Amino acids: CASSPAVTANSPLHF.

This clonotype was detected a few times. The gene calls are TRBV2 and TRBJ2-5, with a tentative D call TRBD2 (6 bases). In germline, CDR1 is SNHLY, CDR2 FYNNEI. There are 13 residues in the CDR3. V gave up 5 bases and J gave up 3 bases, with 10 bases separating them. This chain's CDR3 is CASSTGTEETQYF. In nucleotides, the CDR3 is TGTGCCAGCAGTACCGGGACTGAAGAGACCCAGTACTTC.

This clonotype was seen a handful of times. V is TRBV6-2 or TRBV6-3 and J is TRBJ2-2; 7 nucleotides agree with TRBD1. V shed 6 bases and J 6 bases; nucleotides not matched to a gene: 7. This CDR3 is 14 amino acids long. Per germline, CDR1 MNHEY and CDR2 SVGEGT. The CDR3 loop reads CASSQRTGAGELFF. The DNA of the CDR3 is TGTGCCAGCAGCCAAAGGACAGGAGCCGGGGAGCTGTTTTTT.

This clonotype was counted a few times. The V gene is TRBV6-6, the J gene TRBJ2-1, with 7 bases matching TRBD1. The CDR3 is 18 amino acids. Trimming cost V 2 bases and J 6 bases; bases outside gene matches: 16. Germline CDR1 and CDR2: MNHNY and SVGAGI (reference sequence). The CDR3 region is CASSYVAQGVLLGNEQFF. CDR3 nucleotide sequence: TGTGCCAGCAGTTACGTCGCGCAGGGGGTCCTTTTGGGCAATGAGCAGTTCTTC.

For this clonotype: A much larger clone lies one base from this, so it may be a read error. This sequence joins TRBV7-9 and TRBJ1-2; D is ambiguous. The V end was cut by 5 bases, the J end by 8 bases, with 12 bases between. Looked up from germline, CDR1 is SEHNR and CDR2 is FQNEAQ (reference sequence). CDR3 length equals 12 residues. CDR3 sequence (DNA): TGTGCCAGCAGCACCTTTGTTGTCGGCTACACCTTC. Protein: CASSTFVVGYTF.

This clonotype came up many times. This chain links TRBV20-1 with TRBJ2-7; tentatively, D is TRBD2 (6 bases). Looked up from germline, CDR1 is DFQATT and CDR2 is SNEGSKA (reference sequence). The CDR3 extends over 15 amino acids. V lost 4 bases and J 3 bases, leaving 19 bases between the germline ends. CDR3 loop: CSATESGGPNYEQYF. The CDR3 nucleotides read TGCAGTGCTACCGAAAGCGGAGGGCCGAACTACGAGCAGTACTTC.

Turning to this clonotype: A much larger clone lies a single base off, so this may be a read error. V is TRBV4-3 and J is TRBJ1-1, with 8 bases lining up with TRBD1. With 3 bases clipped from V and 3 bases from J, the junction kept 3 bases outside the gene matches. This CDR3 region has 14 residues. Germline V gives CDR1 LGHNA, CDR2 YSLEER. CDR3 in amino acids: CASSQDRVDTEAFF. CDR3 nucleotides: TGCGCCAGCAGCCAGGACAGGGTAGACACTGAAGCTTTCTTT.

This clonotype has only a few counts. The chain employs TRBV7-9 and TRBJ1-1, with D possibly matching TRBD1 (5 bases). V gave up 0 bases and J gave up 4 bases, with 12 bases separating them. The CDR3 length is 15 residues. The germline gives CDR1 SEHNR, CDR2 FQNEAQ (reference sequence). The CDR3 here is CASSLAQGKVTEAFF. DNA of the CDR3: TGTGCCAGCAGCTTAGCGCAGGGTAAGGTCACTGAAGCTTTCTTT.

CDR3 protein: CASSHPATSYNEQFF. As DNA, the CDR3 is TGTGCCAGCAGCCACCCGGCTACATCCTACAATGAGCAGTTCTTC. The chain joins TRBV14 to TRBJ2-1; D unclear. Germline CDR1 and CDR2: SGHDN and FVKESK. Trimming left V 3 bases short and J 1 base short, with 10 bases between. The CDR3 spans 15 residues.